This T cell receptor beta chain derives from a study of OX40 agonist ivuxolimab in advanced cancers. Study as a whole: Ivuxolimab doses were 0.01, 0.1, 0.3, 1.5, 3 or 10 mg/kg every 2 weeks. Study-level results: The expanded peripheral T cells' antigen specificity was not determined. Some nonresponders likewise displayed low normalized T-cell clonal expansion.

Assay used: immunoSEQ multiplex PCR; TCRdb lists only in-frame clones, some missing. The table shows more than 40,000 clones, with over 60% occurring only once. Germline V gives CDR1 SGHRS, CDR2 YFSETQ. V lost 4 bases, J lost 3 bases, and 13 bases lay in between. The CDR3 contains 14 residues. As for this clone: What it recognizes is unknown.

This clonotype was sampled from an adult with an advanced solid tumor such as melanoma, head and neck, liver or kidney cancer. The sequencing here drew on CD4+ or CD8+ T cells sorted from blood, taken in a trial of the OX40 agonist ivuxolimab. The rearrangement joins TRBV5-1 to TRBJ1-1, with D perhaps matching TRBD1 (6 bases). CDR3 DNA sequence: TGCGCCAGCAGCCGGGGGGCTAGCGACACTGAAGCTTTCTTT. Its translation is CASSRGASDTEAFF.